These T cell receptor beta chains were read from a single sample in a study of chemoradiotherapy in HPV16-positive cancers. Sequencing used immunoSEQ multiplex PCR; TCRdb keeps in-frame clones, though not all of them. The repertoire holds about 67,000 clones, with approximately 91% as singletons. Specimen: blood, collected from a patient who underwent chemoradiotherapy. All receptors derive from a human donor with HPV-associated anogenital cancer. The CDR3 runs from the conserved cysteine through the conserved F or W. The order of the fields is J gene, clone size, D gene, V gene, CDR3 DNA, CDR3 protein. The D gene is left open where the match is weak. Not every row has a clone size; where given, it reads once, few, many or a size class.

>TRBJ2-2|.|.|TRBV15
TGTGCCACCAGCATGGGGACCCCCTCGGGCACCGGGGAGCTGTTTTTT
CATSMGTPSGTGELFF
>TRBJ1-2|.|.|TRBV27
TGTGCCAGCAGCCCCGGGACACCAAACGCTGGCTACACCTTC
CASSPGTPNAGYTF
>TRBJ2-1|once|TRBD1|TRBV28
TGTGCCAGCAGTTCCGGGACAGGGAACAATGAGCAGTTCTTC
CASSSGTGNNEQFF
>TRBJ2-5|.|.|TRBV19
TGTGCCAGTAGCCCGTCCAGGGCGGGGTTTCAAGAGACCCAGTACTTC
CASSPSRAGFQETQYF
>TRBJ2-7|.|.|TRBV7-2
TGTGCCAGCAGCTTAGACGGCGGTAGCTCCTACGAGCAGTACTTC
CASSLDGGSSYEQYF
>TRBJ2-3|.|.|TRBV6-6
TGTGCCAGCAGTCCCTGGGACGCCAAACATACGCAGTATTTT
CASSPWDAKHTQYF
>TRBJ2-5|few|.|TRBV28
TGTGCCAGCAGCCTTTATAGAGAGACCCAGTACTTC
CASSLYRETQYF
>TRBJ1-5|once|.|TRBV27
TGTGCCAGCAGTAACCGCCCAAGCAATCAGCCCCAGCATTTT
CASSNRPSNQPQHF
>TRBJ2-7|.|TRBD1|TRBV5-1
TGCGCCAGCAGCTCTATGACAGGGGCATATTACTTC
CASSSMTGAYYF
>TRBJ2-7|.|.|TRBV5-4
TGTGCCAGCAGCTTCATCGAACGGGGCGAGCAGTACTTC
CASSFIERGEQYF
>TRBJ1-4|.|.|TRBV5-1
TGCGCCAGCAGCTTGGGGACGAGTCGTAAGGAACTGTTTTTT
CASSLGTSRKELFF
>TRBJ1-1|.|.|TRBV30
TGTGCCTGGAGCCCGCCCGGACAGTTGAACACTGAAGCTTTCTTT
CAWSPPGQLNTEAFF
>TRBJ2-2|.|.|TRBV27
TGTGCCAGCAGTCTTAGGGGTCGTTACACCGGGGAGCTGTTTTTT
CASSLRGRYTGELFF
>TRBJ2-5|.|TRBD2|TRBV19
TGTGCCAGTAGTATTTTGGCGGGAGAGTATACCCAGTACTTC
CASSILAGEYTQYF
>TRBJ1-4|.|.|TRBV5-4
TGTGCCAGCAGTCACAAGAATGAAAAACTGTTTTTT
CASSHKNEKLFF
>TRBJ2-4|.|TRBD2|TRBV7-9
TGTGCCAGCAGCCCCCCCGGGGGGTCCGTTGTCGCGGACATTCAGTACTTC
CASSPPGGSVVADIQYF
>TRBJ2-3|.|TRBD1|TRBV5-1
TGCGCCAGCAGCTATCACAGGGGGAACACAGATACGCAGTATTTT
CASSYHRGNTDTQYF
>TRBJ2-1|.|.|TRBV27
TGTGCCAGCAGTTGGTCGGTGGCGAGCTCCTACAATGAGCAGTTCTTC
CASSWSVASSYNEQFF
>TRBJ1-2|.|.|TRBV28
TGTGCCAGCACCGAAGGGCAGGGCTATGGCTACACCTTC
CASTEGQGYGYTF
>TRBJ2-5|.|.|TRBV25-1
TGTGCCAGCAGTGAATTTCTCGGGGGTCAAGAGACCCAGTACTTC
CASSEFLGGQETQYF
>TRBJ2-3|.|TRBD2|TRBV15
TGTGCCACCAGCCGCGGGAGCCCCGGGGGTAGGGCAGATACGCAGTATTTT
CATSRGSPGGRADTQYF
>TRBJ2-2|.|.|TRBV15
TGTGCCACCAGCAGAGGGCTGATGGGAGGTCACACCGGGGAGCTGTTTTTT
CATSRGLMGGHTGELFF
>TRBJ2-7|.|TRBD1|TRBV6-1
TGTGCCAGCAGTGAGGGACAGGGGGCCTACGAGCAGTACTTC
CASSEGQGAYEQYF